This entry lists 5 T cell receptor beta chains sequenced from one sample in a study of shared clonotypes between healthy human individuals. The repertoire was sequenced with immunoSEQ multiplex PCR; TCRdb's copy has only in-frame clones and lacks some. The data contain approximately 1.5 million clones, around 98% of them singletons. The specimen was naive CD4+ T cells sorted from blood. Subset given: CD45RA+ positively selected. These receptors all come from a man aged 25-40 years in good health.

This clone was detected once. The rearrangement uses TRBV4-3 and TRBJ2-1, with 11 nucleotides matching TRBD2. The germline V gene encodes CDR1 LGHNA and CDR2 YSLEER. With V trimmed by 3 bases and J by 9 bases, 4 bases remained unmatched. CDR3 length equals 14 residues. The CDR3 region has the DNA TGCGCCAGCAGCCAGTTAGCGGGAGGGAGTGAGCAGTTCTTC. It encodes CASSQLAGGSEQFF.

There are a few counts of this clone. This chain links TRBV28 with TRBJ1-1; possibly TRBD1 for D (5 bases). Per the germline V gene, CDR1 is MDHEN and CDR2 is SYDVKM. The CDR3 covers 13 residues. The V end was cut by 10 bases, the J end by 3 bases, with 15 bases between. CDR3 nucleotide sequence: TGTGCCACCCTGCGGGGGTGGGACACTGAAGCTTTCTTT. As protein: CATLRGWDTEAFF. The whole variable domain, remainder taken from reference TRBV28 and TRBJ1-1, is DVKVTQSSRYLVKRTGEKVFLECVQDMDHENMFWYRQDPGLGLRLIYFSYDVKMKEKGDIPEGYSVSREKKERFSLILESASTNQTSMYLCATLRGWDTEAFFGQGTRLTVV.

V usage is TRBV15 and J usage is TRBJ2-1; D unclear. This CDR3 spans 12 amino acids. Trimming removed 3 bases at V and 12 bases at J, with 12 bases between. The germline V gene encodes CDR1 LNHNV and CDR2 YYDKDF (reference sequence). The CDR3 DNA sequence: TGTGCCACCAGCAGGCCCTCCCAGCCGCAGTTCTTC. Translated, it gives CATSRPSQPQFF.

This chain's CDR3 is CASSQEGRNTEAFF. In DNA, the CDR3 is TGTGCCAGCAGCCAAGAAGGGAGGAACACTGAAGCTTTCTTT. This chain joins TRBV14 and TRBJ1-1; no definite D call. The CDR3 has 14 amino acids. Germline V lookup: CDR1 SGHDN, CDR2 FVKESK. The V gene lost 0 bases and the J gene lost 1 base, with 6 bases spanning the gap.

V and J are TRBV6-4 and TRBJ2-3; D is perhaps TRBD2 (5 bases). Germline-derived CDR1 and CDR2 are MRHNA and SNTAGT. The CDR3 extends over 14 amino acids. Trimming stripped 3 bases from V and 4 bases from J, with 11 bases between. In nucleotides, the CDR3 is TGTGCCAGCAGTGATCGGGGTCTCTCAGATACGCAGTATTTT. It translates to CASSDRGLSDTQYF.